Listed below are T cell receptor beta chains from one sample, sequenced in a study of cytotoxic CD8 clonotypes in ibrutinib-treated CLL. The protocol was immunoSEQ multiplex PCR, while the TCRdb copy is restricted to in-frame clones and leaves out a portion. The repertoire holds approximately 190,000 clones, with 60% to 80% as singletons. The input for sequencing was PBMCs, taken after 12 months of ibrutinib treatment. Receptor source: a human donor with chronic lymphocytic leukemia. Each CDR3 is given with its conserved first and last residue. A D gene is named only where the DNA matches it firmly. Rows give clone size only sometimes, using once, few, many, or a class for an expanded clone.

V gene: TRBV5-6
J gene: TRBJ2-2
D gene: TRBD2
clone size: NA
CDR3 protein: CASSLTSAQNTGELFF
CDR3 DNA: TGTGCCAGCAGCTTGACTAGCGCTCAGAACACCGGGGAGCTGTTTTTT

V gene: TRBV6-5
J gene: TRBJ1-1
D gene: NA
clone size: few
CDR3 protein: CASSYWSGTEAFF
CDR3 DNA: TGTGCCAGCAGTTACTGGAGTGGCACTGAAGCTTTCTTT

V gene: TRBV14
J gene: TRBJ1-2
D gene: NA
clone size: few
CDR3 protein: CASSQDVGREYYGYTF
CDR3 DNA: TGTGCCAGCAGCCAAGACGTGGGCAGGGAATACTATGGCTACACCTTC

V gene: TRBV30
J gene: TRBJ2-1
D gene: NA
clone size: NA
CDR3 protein: CACNLSPRGYNEQFF
CDR3 DNA: TGTGCCTGTAACCTGAGCCCCAGGGGATACAATGAGCAGTTCTTC

V gene: TRBV9
J gene: TRBJ2-7
D gene: NA
clone size: NA
CDR3 protein: CASSVGPIPHEQYF
CDR3 DNA: TGTGCCAGCAGCGTAGGGCCCATTCCCCACGAGCAGTACTTC

V gene: TRBV19
J gene: TRBJ1-2
D gene: NA
clone size: NA
CDR3 protein: CASSTRTPSDYGYTF
CDR3 DNA: TGTGCCAGTAGTACCAGGACACCCTCGGACTATGGCTACACCTTC

V gene: TRBV27
J gene: TRBJ2-7
D gene: TRBD2
clone size: NA
CDR3 protein: CASSPGTSGYEQYF
CDR3 DNA: TGTGCCAGCAGTCCGGGGACTAGCGGCTACGAGCAGTACTTC

V gene: TRBV7-9
J gene: TRBJ2-3
D gene: NA
clone size: NA
CDR3 protein: CASSALAYTQYF
CDR3 DNA: TGTGCCAGCAGCGCCCTGGCATATACGCAGTATTTT

V gene: TRBV10-2
J gene: TRBJ2-7
D gene: NA
clone size: NA
CDR3 protein: CASSETGYEQYF
CDR3 DNA: TGCGCCAGCAGTGAGACAGGGTACGAGCAGTACTTC

V gene: TRBV7-2
J gene: TRBJ2-7
D gene: NA
clone size: NA
CDR3 protein: CASSMDGFSYEQYF
CDR3 DNA: TGTGCCAGCAGCATGGACGGTTTCTCCTACGAGCAGTACTTC

V gene: TRBV5-1
J gene: TRBJ1-2
D gene: NA
clone size: NA
CDR3 protein: CASSPDRHYYGYTF
CDR3 DNA: TGCGCCAGCAGCCCCGACAGGCACTACTATGGCTACACCTTC

V gene: TRBV7-3
J gene: TRBJ1-2
D gene: NA
clone size: NA
CDR3 protein: CASSLAGRSNYGYTF
CDR3 DNA: TGTGCCAGCAGCTTAGCGGGACGGTCTAACTATGGCTACACCTTC

V gene: TRBV25-1
J gene: TRBJ2-7
D gene: NA
clone size: NA
CDR3 protein: CASSVGTYEQYF
CDR3 DNA: TGTGCCAGCAGTGTAGGGACCTACGAGCAGTACTTC

V gene: TRBV25-1
J gene: TRBJ2-5
D gene: NA
clone size: NA
CDR3 protein: CASSESRVKETQYF
CDR3 DNA: TGTGCCAGCAGTGAATCCAGGGTGAAAGAGACCCAGTACTTC

V gene: TRBV6-6
J gene: TRBJ1-1
D gene: NA
clone size: NA
CDR3 protein: CASSTRTEAFF
CDR3 DNA: TGTGCCAGCAGTACGAGGACTGAAGCTTTCTTT